Following are 8 T cell receptor beta chains from one sample sequenced in a study of shared clonotypes between healthy human individuals. Generated by immunoSEQ multiplex PCR, the TCRdb table keeps only in-frame clones and is missing some. The data contain 1.4 million or so clones, 97% to 99% of them singletons. Specimen: naive CD4+ T cells sorted from blood. Subset meaning: CD45RA+ positively selected. These receptors came from a man aged 25-40 years in good health.

The chain is built from TRBV29-1 and TRBJ2-7; D call uncertain. This CDR3 is built from 14 residues. V lost 6 bases, J lost 4 bases, and 19 bases lay in between. The V gene's germline CDR1 is SQVTM and CDR2 ANQGSEA. CDR3 region: CSVSFLTTPYEQYF. The CDR3 DNA reads as TGCAGCGTGAGCTTCCTGACGACCCCTTACGAGCAGTACTTC.

The chain combines TRBV7-2 with TRBJ2-7, with 7 bases matching TRBD2. Germline V gene sequence: CDR1 SGHTA, CDR2 FQGNSA. The CDR3 totals 18 residues. With 2 bases clipped from V and 1 base from J, the junction kept 14 bases outside the gene matches. The CDR3 protein is CASSLRLALVGGSYEQYF. The DNA for the CDR3 is TGTGCCAGCAGCTTAAGGCTAGCGTTGGTGGGAGGGTCCTACGAGCAGTACTTC.

The chain has TRBV21-1 and TRBJ2-7. TRBV21-1 is designated a pseudogene. The CDR3 loop spans 11 amino acids. The chain's CDR3 is CATKIRGQQYF. The CDR3 nucleotides read TGTGCCACCAAGATTAGGGGACAGCAGTACTTC.

The chain is built from TRBV28 and TRBJ2-1, with D tentatively TRBD2 (6 bases). Germline V CDR1 and CDR2: MDHEN, SYDVKM. The CDR3 consists of 13 residues. V dropped 6 bases and J dropped 4 bases, with 10 bases sitting between them. The CDR3 loop reads CASRGGTYNEQFF. CDR3 coding DNA: TGTGCCAGCAGGGGCGGGACGTACAATGAGCAGTTCTTC.

Remarks on this clone: The sample has other DNA sequences that encode this CDR3 too. The V and J genes are TRBV6-5 and TRBJ2-7; D remains unclear. Trimming cost V 2 bases and J 4 bases, with 3 bases left between them. This CDR3 has 11 amino acids. Germline V gives CDR1 MNHEY, CDR2 SVGAGI. In DNA form, the CDR3 reads TGTGCCAGCAGTTACGCTTACGAGCAGTACTTC. Amino acid sequence: CASSYAYEQYF.

The chain is built from TRBV19 and TRBJ1-5; the D gene is possibly TRBD1 (5 bases). CDR1 and CDR2 from the germline V gene are LNHDA and SQIVND (reference sequence). The CDR3 contains 13 residues. V was trimmed by 4 bases and J by 4 bases, leaving 8 bases between them. The CDR3 coding sequence is TGTGCCAGTAGTAGGGGGTGGAATCAGCCCCAGCATTTT. Its translation is CASSRGWNQPQHF.

The J gene is TRBJ2-1, the V gene TRBV9; D gene ambiguous. Looked up from germline, CDR1 is SGDLS and CDR2 is YYNGEE. This CDR3 has 13 residues. V was cut by 0 bases and J by 5 bases, with 6 bases left in between. CDR3 sequence (DNA): TGTGCCAGCAGCGTAGGTCCAGACAATGAGCAGTTCTTC. Translation: CASSVGPDNEQFF.

This clone has just one count. V and J are TRBV4-1 and TRBJ2-6; D is unclear. The V gene lost 0 bases and the J gene lost 0 bases, with 6 bases spanning the gap. Germline values: CDR1 MGHRA, CDR2 YSYEKL. The CDR3 runs 16 residues. CDR3 DNA: TGCGCCAGCAGCCAAGATTTTGTCTCTGGGGCCAACGTCCTGACTTTC. It translates to CASSQDFVSGANVLTF.